These 3 T cell receptor beta chains were all obtained from the same sample, sequenced in a study of blood T cell repertoires in COVID-19. Produced via immunoSEQ multiplex PCR; TCRdb's table is partial and in-frame only. This repertoire shows approximately 140,000 clones, 84% found once; its top ten account for roughly 3.7%. Sequencing was done on a sample of PBMCs or T cells enriched from blood (not recorded which). These receptors originate from a man aged 50 to 59 in a cohort exposed to, infected with or recovered from COVID-19 (not recorded which).

The rearrangement joins TRBV15 to TRBJ1-1, with 8 bases matching TRBD1. The CDR3 spans 15 residues. Germline-derived CDR1 and CDR2 are LNHNV and YYDKDF (reference sequence). V lost 3 bases, J lost 4 bases, and 7 bases stayed unmatched. CDR3 nucleotide sequence: TGTGCCACCAGCAGCCTGACAGGGGCCAGCACTGAAGCTTTCTTT. Amino acid sequence: CATSSLTGASTEAFF. The complete variable domain, with remaining parts taken from reference TRBV15 and TRBJ1-1, reads DAMVIQNPRYQVTQFGKPVTLSCSQTLNHNVMYWYQQKSSQAPKLLFHYYDKDFNNEADTPDNFQSRRPNTSFCFLDIRSPGLGDTAMYLCATSSLTGASTEAFFGQGTRLTVV.

The chain links TRBV19 to TRBJ2-2; D gene ambiguous. Germline assignment: CDR1 LNHDA and CDR2 SQIVND (reference sequence). Trimming cost V 3 bases and J 6 bases, with 8 bases left between them. This CDR3 spans 13 amino acids. The CDR3 is CASSIQVPGELFF. CDR3 coding DNA: TGTGCCAGTAGTATTCAGGTTCCCGGGGAGCTGTTTTTT.

The gene calls are TRBV3-1 (or the pseudogene TRBV3-2) and TRBJ1-2; D is ambiguous. Germline V gene lookup returns CDR1 LGHDT and CDR2 YNNKEL (reference sequence). The ends were cut back, 3 bases at V and 7 bases at J, with 12 bases in the middle. The CDR3 is made up of 13 amino acids. The CDR3 DNA follows: TGTGCCAGCAGCCAGTCACGGAGCGGTGGCTACACCTTC. Protein: CASSQSRSGGYTF.